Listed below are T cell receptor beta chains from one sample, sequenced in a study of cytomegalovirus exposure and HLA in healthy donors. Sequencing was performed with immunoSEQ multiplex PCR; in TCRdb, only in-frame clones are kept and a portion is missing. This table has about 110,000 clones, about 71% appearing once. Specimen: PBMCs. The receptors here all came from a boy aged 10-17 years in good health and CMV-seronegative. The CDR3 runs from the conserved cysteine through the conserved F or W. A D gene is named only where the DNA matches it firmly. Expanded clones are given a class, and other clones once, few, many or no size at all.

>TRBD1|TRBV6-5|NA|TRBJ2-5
TGTGCCAGCAGTGCCAGACAGGGGCCGAAGACCCAGTACTTC
CASSARQGPKTQYF
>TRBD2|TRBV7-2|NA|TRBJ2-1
TGTGCCAGCAGCTTAGGCGGGGGGGCCTACAATGAGCAGTTCTTC
CASSLGGGAYNEQFF
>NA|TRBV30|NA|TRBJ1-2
TGTGCCTGTCAAAGCGGCGGATCCGGGAACTATGGCTACACCTTC
CACQSGGSGNYGYTF
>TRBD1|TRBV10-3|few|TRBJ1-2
TGTGCCATAGGGGGCGGCTATGGCTACACCTTC
CAIGGGYGYTF
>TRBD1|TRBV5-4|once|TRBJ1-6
TGTGCCAGCAGCGTGGACAGGGGGCAGTCACCCCTCCACTTT
CASSVDRGQSPLHF
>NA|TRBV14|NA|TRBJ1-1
TGTGCCAGCAGGCATCAATGGCCCATAACTGAAGCTTTCTTT
CASRHQWPITEAFF
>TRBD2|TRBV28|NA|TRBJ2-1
TGTGCCAGCAGTTCTGGACTAGCCAAAACACCCAATGAGCAGTTCTTC
CASSSGLAKTPNEQFF
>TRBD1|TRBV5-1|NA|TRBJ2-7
TGCGCCAGCAGCTTGGAACAGGGGTTCTCCGAGCAGTACTTC
CASSLEQGFSEQYF
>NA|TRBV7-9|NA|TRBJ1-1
TGTGCCAGCAGCTTTACAGGGTCCAACACTGAAGCTTTCTTT
CASSFTGSNTEAFF
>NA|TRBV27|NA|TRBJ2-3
TGTGCCAGCAGCCCCCCAACGGGTTGGGCAGATACGCAGTATTTT
CASSPPTGWADTQYF
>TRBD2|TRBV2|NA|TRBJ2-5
TGTGCCAGCAGCCAAGGACTAGCGGGCTCGGGGGCCCAGTACTTC
CASSQGLAGSGAQYF
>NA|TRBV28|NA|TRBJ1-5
TGTGCCAGCAGTTTTGGGAGACGTAGCAATCAGCCCCAGCATTTT
CASSFGRRSNQPQHF
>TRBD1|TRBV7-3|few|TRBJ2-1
TGTGCCAGCAGCACGGACAGGTCGGCCCAGCCGAGGAATGAGCAGTTCTTC
CASSTDRSAQPRNEQFF
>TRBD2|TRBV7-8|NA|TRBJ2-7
TGTGCCAGCAGCTTAGCGTCGGCTAGCGGGCCCTACGAGCAGTACTTC
CASSLASASGPYEQYF
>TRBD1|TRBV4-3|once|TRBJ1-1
TGCGCCAGCAGCCAAGGCCCAGGGGGAGGGAACACTGAAGCTTTCTTT
CASSQGPGGGNTEAFF
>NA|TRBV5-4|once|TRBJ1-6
TGTGCCAGCAGCTTGATTAGCCCGTCGAATTCACCCCTCCACTTT
CASSLISPSNSPLHF
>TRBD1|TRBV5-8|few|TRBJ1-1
TGTGCCAGCATAGTAAGGGGGCGCGGAACTGAAGCTTTCTTT
CASIVRGRGTEAFF
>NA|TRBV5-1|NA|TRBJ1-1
TGCGCCAGCAGCTCTACAGGGCTCAACACTGAAGCTTTCTTT
CASSSTGLNTEAFF
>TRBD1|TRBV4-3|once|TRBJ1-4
TGCGCCAGCAGCCAAGGTTCGGGTGGCAGGGGGGAAAAACTGTTTTTT
CASSQGSGGRGEKLFF
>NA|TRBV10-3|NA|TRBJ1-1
TGTGCCATCAGACGGGGCCTCAGGGGAATTTTAATGAACACTGAAGCTTTCTTT
CAIRRGLRGILMNTEAFF
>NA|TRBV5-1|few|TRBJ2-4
TGCGCCAGCAGCACCTCACAGGTGGGTATCAACATTCAGTACTTC
CASSTSQVGINIQYF
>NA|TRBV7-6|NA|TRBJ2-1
TGTGCCAGCAGCCCCGGACATTACAATGAGCAGTTCTTC
CASSPGHYNEQFF
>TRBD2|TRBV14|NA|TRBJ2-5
TGTGCCAGCAGCCCTGGACTAGCGCGAGAGACCCAGTACTTC
CASSPGLARETQYF
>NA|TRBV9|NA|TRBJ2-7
TGTGCCAGCAGCGCGCCCCGCGGCCTAGAGCAGTACTTC
CASSAPRGLEQYF
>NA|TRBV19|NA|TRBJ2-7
TGTGCCAGTAGTATAAGCCACGGGGTCGAGCAGTACTTC
CASSISHGVEQYF
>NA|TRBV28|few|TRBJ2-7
TGTGCCAGCAGTTGGGGGCCCTCCTACGAGCAGTACTTC
CASSWGPSYEQYF
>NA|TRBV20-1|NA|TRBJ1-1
TGCAGTGCTAGGCGAAGTGAAGCTTTCTTT
CSARRSEAFF
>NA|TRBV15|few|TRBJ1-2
TGTGCCACCAGCAGAGATCGACAGAACTATGGCTACACCTTC
CATSRDRQNYGYTF
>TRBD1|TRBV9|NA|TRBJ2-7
TGTGCCAGCAGCGGACAGGGGAAAGGGAACGAGCAGTACTTC
CASSGQGKGNEQYF
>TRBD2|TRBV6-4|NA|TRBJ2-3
TGTGCCAGCAGGAGACTAGCGGGGGCCGATACGCAGTATTTT
CASRRLAGADTQYF
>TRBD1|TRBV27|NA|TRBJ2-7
TGTGCCAGCAGGGGGACAGCAGAACGTTGGGGTGGCGAGCAGTACTTC
CASRGTAERWGGEQYF
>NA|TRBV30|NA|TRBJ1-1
TGTGCCTGGAGCCGGACAGCCATAAATGAGAACACTGAAGCTTTCTTT
CAWSRTAINENTEAFF
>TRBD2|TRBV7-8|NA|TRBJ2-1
TGTGCCAGCAGCTTAGCAAGGACTAGCGGCCTATACAATGAGCAGTTCTTC
CASSLARTSGLYNEQFF
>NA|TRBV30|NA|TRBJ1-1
TGTGCCTGGAGTGTTGACTTGCGGGCGAACACTGAAGCTTTCTTT
CAWSVDLRANTEAFF
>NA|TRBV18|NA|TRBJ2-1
TGTGCCAGCTCACCACCTAGCCAGGGAATCAATGAGCAGTTCTTC
CASSPPSQGINEQFF
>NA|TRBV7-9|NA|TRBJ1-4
TGTGCCAGCAGCTTAGGGACAGACAGAACTAATGAAAAACTGTTTTTT
CASSLGTDRTNEKLFF
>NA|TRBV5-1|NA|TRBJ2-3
TGCGCCTCCTGGGGCAGCGAAGATACGCAGTATTTT
CASWGSEDTQYF
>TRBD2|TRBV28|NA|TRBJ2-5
TGTGCCAGCAGCCCTCTAGCGGGGGGTCAAGAGACCCAGTACTTC
CASSPLAGGQETQYF
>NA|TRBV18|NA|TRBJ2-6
TGTGCCAGCTCACGGTCCAGAATCACTGGGGCCAACGTCCTGACTTTC
CASSRSRITGANVLTF
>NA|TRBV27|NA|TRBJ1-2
TGTGCCAGCAGTTTATACCCTGACAGGACCTATGGCTACACCTTC
CASSLYPDRTYGYTF
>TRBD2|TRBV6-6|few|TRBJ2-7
TGTGCCAGCGAAGCTAGCGGGAGAGGCTACGAGCAGTACTTC
CASEASGRGYEQYF
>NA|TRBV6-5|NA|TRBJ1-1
TGTGCCAGCAGTTTGACAGGATCGGGTGCTTTCTTT
CASSLTGSGAFF